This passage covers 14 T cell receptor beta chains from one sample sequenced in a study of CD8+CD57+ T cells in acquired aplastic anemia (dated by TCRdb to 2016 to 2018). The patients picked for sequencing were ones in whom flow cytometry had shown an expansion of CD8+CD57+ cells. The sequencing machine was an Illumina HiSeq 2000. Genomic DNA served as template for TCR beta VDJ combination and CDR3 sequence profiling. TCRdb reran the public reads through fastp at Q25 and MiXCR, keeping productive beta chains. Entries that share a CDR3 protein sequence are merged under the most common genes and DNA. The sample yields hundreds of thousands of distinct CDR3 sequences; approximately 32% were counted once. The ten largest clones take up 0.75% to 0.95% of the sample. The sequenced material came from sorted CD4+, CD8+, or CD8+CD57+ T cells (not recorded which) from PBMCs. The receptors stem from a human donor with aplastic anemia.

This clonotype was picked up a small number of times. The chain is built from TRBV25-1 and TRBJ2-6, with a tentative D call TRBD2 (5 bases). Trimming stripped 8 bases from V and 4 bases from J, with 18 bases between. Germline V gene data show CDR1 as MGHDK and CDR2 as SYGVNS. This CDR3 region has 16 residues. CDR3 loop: CASSPPGTAGANVLTF. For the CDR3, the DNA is TGTGCCAGCTCACCACCGGGAACAGCCGGGGCCAACGTCCTGACTTTC. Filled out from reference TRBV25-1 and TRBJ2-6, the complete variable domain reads EADIYQTPRYLVIGTGKKITLECSQTMGHDKMYWYQQDPGMELHLIHYSYGVNSTEKGDLSSESTVSRIRTEHFPLTLESARPSHTSQYLCASSPPGTAGANVLTFGAGSRLTVL.

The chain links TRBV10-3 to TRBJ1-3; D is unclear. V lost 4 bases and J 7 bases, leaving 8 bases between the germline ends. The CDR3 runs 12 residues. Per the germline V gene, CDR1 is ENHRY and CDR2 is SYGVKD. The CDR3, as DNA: TGTGCCATCAGTGGGCGGGAGAACACCATATATTTT. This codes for CAISGRENTIYF.

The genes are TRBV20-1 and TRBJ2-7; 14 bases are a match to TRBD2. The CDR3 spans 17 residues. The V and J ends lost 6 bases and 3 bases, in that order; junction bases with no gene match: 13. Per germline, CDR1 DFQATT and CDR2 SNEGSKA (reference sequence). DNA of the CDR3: TGCAGTGCCTACCTACCCGGGACTAGCGGGGGCGGCTACGAGCAGTACTTC. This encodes CSAYLPGTSGGGYEQYF.

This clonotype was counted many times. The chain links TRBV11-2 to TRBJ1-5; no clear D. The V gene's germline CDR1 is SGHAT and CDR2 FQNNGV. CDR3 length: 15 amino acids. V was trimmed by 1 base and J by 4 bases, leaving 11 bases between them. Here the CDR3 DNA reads TGTGCCAGCAGCTTAGCCGTTGTGGGAAATCAGCCCCAGCATTTT. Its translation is CASSLAVVGNQPQHF.

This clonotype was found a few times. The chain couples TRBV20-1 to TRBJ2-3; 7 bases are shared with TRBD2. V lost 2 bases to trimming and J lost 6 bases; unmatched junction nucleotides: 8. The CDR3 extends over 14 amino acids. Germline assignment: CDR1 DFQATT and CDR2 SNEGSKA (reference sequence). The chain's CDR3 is CSARKSGAQDTQYF. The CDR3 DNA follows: TGCAGTGCTAGAAAAAGCGGGGCTCAGGATACGCAGTATTTT.

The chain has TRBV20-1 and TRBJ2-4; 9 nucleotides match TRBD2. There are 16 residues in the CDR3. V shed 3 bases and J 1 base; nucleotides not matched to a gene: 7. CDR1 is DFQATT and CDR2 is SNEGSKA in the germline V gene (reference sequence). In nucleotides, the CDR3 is TGCAGTGCTAGGACGCTTACTAGCGGGGCCAAAAACATTCAGTACTTC. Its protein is CSARTLTSGAKNIQYF.

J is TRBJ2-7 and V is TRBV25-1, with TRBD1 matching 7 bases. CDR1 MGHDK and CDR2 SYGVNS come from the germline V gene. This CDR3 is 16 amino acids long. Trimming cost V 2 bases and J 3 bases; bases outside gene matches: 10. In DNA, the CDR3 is TGTGCCAGCAGTGAACCACCGGGACAGACCCGCTACGAGCAGTACTTC. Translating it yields CASSEPPGQTRYEQYF.

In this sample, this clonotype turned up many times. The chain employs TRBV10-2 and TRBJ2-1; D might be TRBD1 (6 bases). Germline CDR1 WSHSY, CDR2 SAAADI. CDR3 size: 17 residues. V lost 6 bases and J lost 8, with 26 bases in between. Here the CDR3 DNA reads TGCGCCAGCAGGCTCAGGGGTATTCCTCCCCTTAGGGATGAGCAGTTCTTC. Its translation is CASRLRGIPPLRDEQFF.

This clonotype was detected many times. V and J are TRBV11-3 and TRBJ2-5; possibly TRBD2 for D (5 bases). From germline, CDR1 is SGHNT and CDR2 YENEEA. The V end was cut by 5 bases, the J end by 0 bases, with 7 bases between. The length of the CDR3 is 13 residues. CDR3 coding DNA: TGTGCCAGCAGCCCCGGGAACCAAGAGACCCAGTACTTC. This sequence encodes CASSPGNQETQYF.

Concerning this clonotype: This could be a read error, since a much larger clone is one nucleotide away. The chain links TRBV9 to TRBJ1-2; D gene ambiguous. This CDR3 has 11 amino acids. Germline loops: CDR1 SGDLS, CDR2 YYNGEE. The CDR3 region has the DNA TGTGCCAGCAAGGATAACTATGGCCACACCTTC. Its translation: CASKDNYGHTF.

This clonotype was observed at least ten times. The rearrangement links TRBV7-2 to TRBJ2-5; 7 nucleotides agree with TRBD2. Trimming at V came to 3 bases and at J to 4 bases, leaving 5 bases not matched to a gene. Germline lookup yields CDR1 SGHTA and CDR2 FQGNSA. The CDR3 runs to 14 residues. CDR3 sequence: CASSFSWEGETQYF. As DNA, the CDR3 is TGTGCCAGCAGCTTTAGCTGGGAGGGAGAGACCCAGTACTTC.

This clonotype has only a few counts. The CDR3, as DNA: TGTGCCAGCACGCTCTGGAGAGACAATCAGCCCCAGCATTTT. This codes for CASTLWRDNQPQHF. This chain uses TRBV6-1 with TRBJ1-5; D uncertain. Between the trimmed V and J ends, which lost 7 bases and 3 bases, there was a span of 13 bases. CDR3 length equals 14 residues. CDR1 and CDR2 (germline): MNHNS, SASEGT.

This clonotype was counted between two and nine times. CDR3 sequence: CAWSVQTQQYF. The CDR3 DNA reads TGTGCCTGGAGTGTACAAACTCAGCAGTACTTC. The chain is built from TRBV30 and TRBJ2-7; D gene unclear. CDR3 size: 11 residues. Per germline, CDR1 GTSNPN and CDR2 SVGIG (reference sequence). Trimming took 0 bases from V and 8 from J, leaving 8 bases between them.

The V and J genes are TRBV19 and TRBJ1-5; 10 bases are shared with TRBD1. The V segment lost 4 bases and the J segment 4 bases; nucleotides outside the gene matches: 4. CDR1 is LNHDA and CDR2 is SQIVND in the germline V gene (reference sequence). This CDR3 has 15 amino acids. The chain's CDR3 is CASSKGTGANQPQHF. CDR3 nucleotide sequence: TGTGCCAGTAGTAAAGGGACAGGGGCAAATCAGCCCCAGCATTTT.